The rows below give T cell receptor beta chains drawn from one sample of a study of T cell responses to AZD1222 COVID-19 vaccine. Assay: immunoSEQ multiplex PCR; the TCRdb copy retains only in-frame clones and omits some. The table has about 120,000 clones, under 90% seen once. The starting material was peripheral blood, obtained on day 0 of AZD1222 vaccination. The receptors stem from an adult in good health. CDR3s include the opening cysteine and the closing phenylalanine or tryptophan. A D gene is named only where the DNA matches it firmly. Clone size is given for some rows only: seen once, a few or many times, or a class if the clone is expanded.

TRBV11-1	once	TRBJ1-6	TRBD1	TGTGCCAGCAGCTTAAGGACAGGGGGGAATTCACCCCTCCACTTT	CASSLRTGGNSPLHF
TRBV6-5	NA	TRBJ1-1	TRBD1	TGTGCCAGCAGTCGACAGGGGAGGACTGAAGCTTTCTTT	CASSRQGRTEAFF
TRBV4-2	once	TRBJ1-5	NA	TGTGCCAGCAGCCAAGATTGGCCGAATCAGCCCCAGCATTTT	CASSQDWPNQPQHF
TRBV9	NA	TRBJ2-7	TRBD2	TGTGCCAGCAGCGTAAGCACTAGCGGCTACGAGCAGTACTTC	CASSVSTSGYEQYF
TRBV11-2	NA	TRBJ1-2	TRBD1	TGTGCCAGCAGAATGGGACAGGCTATGGGTTATGGCTACACCTTC	CASRMGQAMGYGYTF
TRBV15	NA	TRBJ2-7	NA	TGTGCCACCAGCAGAGTGCACAACACTCTGAATGTGCACTTC	CATSRVHNTLNVHF
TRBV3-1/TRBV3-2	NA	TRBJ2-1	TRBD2	TGTGCCAGCAGCCAGGACAGACTAGCGGGAGATAATGAGCAGTTCTTC	CASSQDRLAGDNEQFF
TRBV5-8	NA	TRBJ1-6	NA	TGTGCCAGCAGCCTCGGGACGGCCTATTCACCCCTCCACTTT	CASSLGTAYSPLHF
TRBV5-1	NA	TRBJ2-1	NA	TGCGCCAGCAGCTTGGGGCAGGAGTTCAATGAGCAGTTCTTC	CASSLGQEFNEQFF
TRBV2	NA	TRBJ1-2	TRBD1	TGTGCCAGCAGTAACGACAGGGAAAGTGGCTACACCTTC	CASSNDRESGYTF
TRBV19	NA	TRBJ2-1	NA	TGTGCCAGTAGTATTCCCGGGGGCCCGTCTCAAAAGGTGCAGTTCTTC	CASSIPGGPSQKVQFF
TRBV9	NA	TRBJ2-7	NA	TGTGCCAGCAGCGATGGGGGTTACCACGAGCAGTACTTC	CASSDGGYHEQYF
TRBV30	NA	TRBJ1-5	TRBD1	TGTGCCTGGAGGGACAGGGGGATCAATCAGCCCCAGCATTTT	CAWRDRGINQPQHF
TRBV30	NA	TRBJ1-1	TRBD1	TGTGCCTGGAGTATACAGGGGACCGTTGAAGCTTTCTTT	CAWSIQGTVEAFF
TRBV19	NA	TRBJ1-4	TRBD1	TGTGCCAGTAGTCCAGGACAGGTTACTAATGAAAAACTGTTTTTT	CASSPGQVTNEKLFF
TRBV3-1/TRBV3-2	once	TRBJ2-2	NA	TGTGCCAGCAGCCCAGAGCAGGGATACACCGGGGAGCTGTTTTTT	CASSPEQGYTGELFF